The sequence of this T cell receptor beta chain was determined in a study of T cell changes during pregnancy in multiple sclerosis. Sequenced by immunoSEQ multiplex PCR; TCRdb stores in-frame clones only, minus some. The repertoire holds 50,000 to 70,000 clones, around 91% seen once, with approximately 1.3% in the top ten. J gave up 5 bases and V 7 bases, and 10 bases lay outside the gene matches. Looked up from germline, CDR1 is MNHEY and CDR2 is SMNVEV (reference sequence). The CDR3 is 14 residues long. The sequenced sample was peripheral blood, obtained after pregnancy. The chain is built from TRBV27 and TRBJ2-7, with TRBD1 identical over 8 bases. The TCR comes from a female donor in good health, enrolled as a control in a pregnancy study. The CDR3 region is CASKSRQGYNEQYF. Here the CDR3 DNA reads TGTGCCAGCAAAAGTCGACAGGGGTATAACGAGCAGTACTTC.